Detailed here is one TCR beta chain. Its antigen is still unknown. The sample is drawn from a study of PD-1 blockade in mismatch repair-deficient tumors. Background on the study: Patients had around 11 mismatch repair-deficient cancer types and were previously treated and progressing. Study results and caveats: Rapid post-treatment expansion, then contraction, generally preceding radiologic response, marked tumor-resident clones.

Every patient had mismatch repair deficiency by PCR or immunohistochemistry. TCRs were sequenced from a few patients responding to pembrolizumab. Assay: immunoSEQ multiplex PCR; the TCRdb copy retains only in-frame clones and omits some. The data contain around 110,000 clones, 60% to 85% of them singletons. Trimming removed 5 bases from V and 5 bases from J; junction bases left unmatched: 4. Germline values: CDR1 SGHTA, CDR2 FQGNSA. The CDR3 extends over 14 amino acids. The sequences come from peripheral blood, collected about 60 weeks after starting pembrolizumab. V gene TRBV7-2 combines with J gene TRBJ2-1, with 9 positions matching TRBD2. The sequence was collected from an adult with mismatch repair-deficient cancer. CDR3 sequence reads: CASSPGLANNEQFF. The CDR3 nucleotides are TGTGCCAGCAGCCCCGGACTAGCGAACAATGAGCAGTTCTTC.